One and the same sample provided the 21 T cell receptor beta chains below, sequenced in a study of blood T cell repertoires in COVID-19. Assay used: immunoSEQ multiplex PCR; TCRdb lists only in-frame clones, some missing. The profile covers some 300,000 clones, with about 82% appearing a single time and 4% to 5% taken by the ten largest. The specimen was peripheral blood. The receptors were gathered from a woman aged 45-59 years with active or convalescent COVID-19.

This clone occurred once. The chain carries TRBV5-1 and TRBJ1-2; 7 bases fit TRBD1. The CDR3 runs to 15 residues. The V gene's germline CDR1 is SGHRS and CDR2 YFSETQ. The junction had 11 bases not matched to a gene; V was cut back by 2 bases and J by 7 bases. CDR3 amino acids: CASSFDEGAQGGYTF. CDR3 DNA sequence: TGCGCCAGCAGCTTTGATGAGGGGGCGCAAGGTGGCTACACCTTC.

The J gene is TRBJ1-1, the V gene TRBV6-5; 10 bases are a match to TRBD1. CDR1 and CDR2 from the germline V gene are MNHEY and SVGAGI. The CDR3 contains 15 residues. The J segment lost 4 bases and the V segment lost 6 bases, leaving 8 bases of the junction unmatched. The DNA of the CDR3 is TGTGCCAGCAGGCGGGACAGGGGAAGAGTCACTGAAGCTTTCTTT. Translating gives CASRRDRGRVTEAFF.

V gene TRBV6-5 combines with J gene TRBJ1-1; possibly TRBD1 for D (6 bases). This CDR3 spans 14 amino acids. CDR1 MNHEY and CDR2 SVGAGI come from the germline V gene. V lost 6 bases and J lost 7, with 18 bases in between. Written as DNA, the CDR3 is TGTGCCAGCAGCTTTACGGGGAGACAGGTTGAAGCTTTCTTT. Translating it yields CASSFTGRQVEAFF.

The CDR3 spells CATSSFMSTGELFF. DNA for the CDR3: TGTGCCACCAGCAGTTTCATGAGCACCGGGGAGCTGTTTTTT. V gene TRBV15 combines with J gene TRBJ2-2; unclear D gene. V shed 3 bases and J shed 4 bases, with 9 bases lying between them. The CDR3 length is 14 residues. The germline gives CDR1 LNHNV, CDR2 YYDKDF (reference sequence).

The chain is built from TRBV10-3 and TRBJ2-7; 14 nucleotides line up with TRBD2. Germline-derived CDR1 and CDR2 are ENHRY and SYGVKD. This CDR3 has 16 amino acids. The V and J ends lost 7 bases and 4 bases, in that order; junction bases with no gene match: 9. The CDR3 nucleotides are TGTGCCATCACCGACTACGGGACTAGCGGGAGTTACGAGCAGTACTTC. As protein: CAITDYGTSGSYEQYF.

The chain recombines TRBV10-1 with TRBJ1-5; possibly TRBD1 for D (5 bases). The CDR3 has 16 amino acids. Per the germline V gene, CDR1 is WNHNN and CDR2 is SYGVQD (reference sequence). Trimming cost V 2 bases and J 6 bases, with 17 bases left between them. In DNA, the CDR3 is TGCGCCAGCAGTGAGGGGGGAGGAGGGGAGGCTCAGCCCCAGCATTTT. It encodes CASSEGGGGEAQPQHF.

In its sample, this clone was seen once. The same CDR3 can be traced to other DNA sequences in this sample. The V gene is TRBV19, the J gene TRBJ2-3; TRBD2 matches at 11 bases. This CDR3 has 14 residues. Germline V gene lookup returns CDR1 LNHDA and CDR2 SQIVND (reference sequence). Unmatched junction bases numbered 5, after V lost 6 bases and J lost 6 bases. Here the CDR3 reads CASSGASGRDTQYF. In DNA, the CDR3 is TGTGCCAGTAGCGGGGCTAGCGGGAGGGATACGCAGTATTTT.

The rearrangement links TRBV5-4 to TRBJ2-1, with 8 bases matching TRBD2. The V and J ends lost 4 bases and 4 bases, in that order; junction bases with no gene match: 13. Germline lookup yields CDR1 SGHNT and CDR2 YYREEE (reference sequence). The CDR3 has 17 amino acids. The CDR3 DNA reads TGTGCCAGCAGCCCATCGTCCGGGACTAGTCATTACAATGAGCAGTTCTTC. Its translation: CASSPSSGTSHYNEQFF.

The chain employs TRBV4-2 and TRBJ2-3; 12 bases fit TRBD2. This CDR3 is built from 17 residues. The ends lost 6 bases at V and 2 bases at J; junction bases unmatched: 9. Germline V gives CDR1 LGHNA, CDR2 YNFKEQ. CDR3 DNA: TGTGCCAGCAGGCTAACTAGCGGGAGGTCCTACACAGATACGCAGTATTTT. Residues: CASRLTSGRSYTDTQYF.

The CDR3 DNA sequence: TGTGCCAGCACAGCAGGGCGTAACACCGGGGAGCTGTTTTTT. It translates to CASTAGRNTGELFF. The chain combines TRBV2 with TRBJ2-2; possible D gene TRBD1, 5 bases. From germline, CDR1 is SNHLY and CDR2 FYNNEI. CDR3 size: 14 residues. Trimming cost V 7 bases and J 2 bases, with 11 bases left between them. The full variable domain, in which reference TRBV2 and TRBJ2-2 provide the parts outside the CDR3, is EPEVTQTPSHQVTQMGQEVILRCVPISNHLYFYWYRQILGQKVEFLVSFYNNEISEKSEIFDDQFSVERPDGSNFTLKIRSTKLEDSAMYFCASTAGRNTGELFFGEGSRLTVL.

This clone was observed a few times. The chain uses TRBV30 and TRBJ2-7; 7 bases line up with TRBD1. Germline assignment: CDR1 GTSNPN and CDR2 SVGIG (reference sequence). The CDR3 is 12 amino acids. The CDR3 sequence: CAWRTRSGGLIV. The CDR3 DNA reads TGTGCCTGGAGGACTCGATCAGGGGGTCTGATTGTC.

The J gene is TRBJ2-1, the V gene TRBV9; 8 bases map to TRBD2. CDR1 is SGDLS and CDR2 is YYNGEE in the germline V gene. The junction had 15 bases not matched to a gene; V was cut back by 3 bases and J by 4 bases. This CDR3 is 18 amino acids long. CDR3 residues: CASSGPRGERERYNEQFF. In DNA form, the CDR3 reads TGTGCCAGCAGCGGACCCCGGGGGGAGCGGGAGAGGTACAATGAGCAGTTCTTC.

The V gene is TRBV18, the J gene TRBJ2-3, with 12 bases fitting TRBD2. The V gene's germline CDR1 is KGHSH and CDR2 LQKENI. J was trimmed by 6 bases and V by 3 bases; bases with no gene match: 7. CDR3 length equals 16 residues. The CDR3 coding sequence is TGTGCCAGCTCACCCGTCGGGACTAGCGGGTTCGATACGCAGTATTTT. Translation: CASSPVGTSGFDTQYF.

This clone was recorded a few times. Other nucleotide sequences from this sample produce the same CDR3. This chain uses TRBV2 with TRBJ1-5; TRBD1 matches 7 bases. This CDR3 contains 14 residues. V was clipped by 6 bases and J by 2 bases; unmatched bases: 4. CDR1 and CDR2 from the germline V gene are SNHLY and FYNNEI. This chain's CDR3 is CASSLQGGNQPQHF. The CDR3 DNA reads TGTGCCAGCAGCCTTCAGGGGGGCAATCAGCCCCAGCATTTT.

This clone was seen only a few times. The genes are TRBV19 and TRBJ1-6; D possibly corresponds to TRBD1 (6 bases). V lost 6 bases and J lost 8, with 14 bases in between. Germline V lookup: CDR1 LNHDA, CDR2 SQIVND (reference sequence). This CDR3 contains 14 residues. CDR3 loop: CASRVLAGDSPLHF. In nucleotides, the CDR3 is TGTGCCAGTAGGGTTTTGGCAGGGGATTCACCCCTCCACTTT.

Only a few counts were recorded for this clone. The chain combines TRBV7-2 with TRBJ1-6; unclear D gene. V lost 6 bases, J lost 14 bases, and 17 bases lay in between. Germline CDR1 reads SGHTA; CDR2 reads FQGNSA. CDR3 length: 13 residues. The chain's CDR3 is CASSPGGMPTLHF. The DNA of the CDR3 is TGTGCCAGCAGTCCTGGAGGCATGCCGACCCTCCACTTT.

This chain connects TRBV7-9 to TRBJ1-4; D possibly corresponds to TRBD1 (5 bases). Germline CDR1 reads SEHNR; CDR2 reads FQNEAQ (reference sequence). V lost 2 bases and J lost 8, with 12 bases in between. The CDR3 is 14 amino acids. The CDR3: CASSLQGVEEKLFF. In DNA, the CDR3 is TGTGCCAGCAGCTTACAAGGGGTTGAAGAAAAACTGTTTTTT. The full variable domain, in which reference TRBV7-9 and TRBJ1-4 provide the parts outside the CDR3, is DTGVSQNPRHKITKRGQNVTFRCDPISEHNRLYWYRQTLGQGPEFLTYFQNEAQLEKSRLLSDRFSAERPKGSFSTLEIQRTEQGDSAMYLCASSLQGVEEKLFFGSGTQLSVL.

The chain couples TRBV5-4 to TRBJ2-7; the match to TRBD1 covers 9 bases. The CDR3 covers 14 residues. CDR1 and CDR2 from the germline V gene are SGHNT and YYREEE (reference sequence). The V segment lost 2 bases and the J segment 5 bases; nucleotides outside the gene matches: 5. CDR3: CASSFRDRDHEQYF. DNA of the CDR3: TGTGCCAGCAGCTTCCGGGACAGGGACCACGAGCAGTACTTC.

The chain is built from TRBV5-1 and TRBJ2-7; TRBD1 might be the D (6 bases). The germline V gene encodes CDR1 SGHRS and CDR2 YFSETQ. The CDR3 covers 12 residues. V was cut by 4 bases and J by 3 bases, with 8 bases left in between. The DNA for the CDR3 is TGCGCCAGCAGCATCAGGGGCTACGAGCAGTACTTC. Amino acid sequence: CASSIRGYEQYF.

This clone was observed a few times. The rearrangement links TRBV3-1 (or the pseudogene TRBV3-2) to TRBJ1-5, with 8 bases fitting TRBD1. Losses at the gene ends were 2 bases for V and 5 bases for J; bases not matched to a gene: 2. There are 14 residues in the CDR3. Germline V lookup: CDR1 LGHDT, CDR2 YNNKEL (reference sequence). The CDR3 region has the DNA TGTGCCAGCAGCCAACAGGGGGCGTATCAGCCCCAGCATTTT. This codes for CASSQQGAYQPQHF.

CDR3 residues: CASSRDRNSNQPQHF. The CDR3 nucleotides are TGTGCCAGCAGCCGTGACAGGAATAGCAATCAGCCCCAGCATTTT. The V call is TRBV6-6, the J call TRBJ1-5; TRBD1 might be the D (6 bases). The germline CDR1 and CDR2 sequences are MNHNY and SVGAGI (reference sequence). The CDR3 covers 15 residues. Trimming left V 6 bases short and J 0 bases short, with 12 bases between.